This TCR beta chain was recorded in a study of T cell changes during pregnancy in multiple sclerosis. With 7 bases removed from V and 9 bases from J, the gap between germline ends came to 16 bases. Germline V gives CDR1 DFQATT, CDR2 SNEGSKA (reference sequence). The CDR3 length is 11 residues. Assay: immunoSEQ multiplex PCR; the TCRdb copy retains only in-frame clones and omits some. The sample has 75,000 to 95,000 clones; 85% to 95% are singletons. This receptor was obtained from a female donor with multiple sclerosis, enrolled in a pregnancy study. The chain joins TRBV20-1 to TRBJ2-7, with unresolved D. Sequenced material: peripheral blood, taken after pregnancy. DNA for the CDR3: TGCAGTGTTCACGGTGGTGGAGTGCAGTACTTC. This codes for CSVHGGGVQYF.